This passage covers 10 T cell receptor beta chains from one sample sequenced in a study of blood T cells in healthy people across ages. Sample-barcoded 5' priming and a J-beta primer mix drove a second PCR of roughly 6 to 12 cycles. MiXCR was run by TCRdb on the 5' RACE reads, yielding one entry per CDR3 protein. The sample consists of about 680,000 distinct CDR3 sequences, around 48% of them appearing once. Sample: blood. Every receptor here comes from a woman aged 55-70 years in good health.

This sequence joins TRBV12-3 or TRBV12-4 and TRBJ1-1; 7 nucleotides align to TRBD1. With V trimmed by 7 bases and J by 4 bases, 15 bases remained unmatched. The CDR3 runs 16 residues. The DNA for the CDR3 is TGTGCCAGCACCTGGGGCAGGGGGTCCTCTTCCACTGAAGCTTTCTTT. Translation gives CASTWGRGSSSTEAFF.

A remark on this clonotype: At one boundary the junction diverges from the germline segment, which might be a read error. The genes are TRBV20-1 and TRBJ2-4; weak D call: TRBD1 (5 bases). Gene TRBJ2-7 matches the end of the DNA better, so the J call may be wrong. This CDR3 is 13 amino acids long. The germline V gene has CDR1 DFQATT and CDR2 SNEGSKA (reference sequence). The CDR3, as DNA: TGCAGTGCCAGAGGATGGGGCATCGGCGAGCAGTACTTC. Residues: CSARGWGIGEQYF.

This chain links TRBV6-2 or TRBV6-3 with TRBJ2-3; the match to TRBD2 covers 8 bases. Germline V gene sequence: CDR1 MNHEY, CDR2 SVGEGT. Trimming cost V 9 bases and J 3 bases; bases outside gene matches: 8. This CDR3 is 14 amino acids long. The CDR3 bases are TGTGCCAGTATGACCAGCGGGAGTACAGATACGCAGTATTTT. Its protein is CASMTSGSTDTQYF.

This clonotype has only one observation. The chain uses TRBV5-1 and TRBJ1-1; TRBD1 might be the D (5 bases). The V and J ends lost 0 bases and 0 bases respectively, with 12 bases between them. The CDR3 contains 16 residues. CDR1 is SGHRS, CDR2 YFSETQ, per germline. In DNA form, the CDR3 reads TGCGCCAGCAGCTTGGATGGGGCATTCTTGAACACTGAAGCTTTCTTT. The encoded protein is CASSLDGAFLNTEAFF.

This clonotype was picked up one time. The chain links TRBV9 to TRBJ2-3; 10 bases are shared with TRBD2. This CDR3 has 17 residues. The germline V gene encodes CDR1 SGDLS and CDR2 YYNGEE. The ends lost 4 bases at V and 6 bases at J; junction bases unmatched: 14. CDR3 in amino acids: CASSKRTAGGIRDTQYF. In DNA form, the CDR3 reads TGTGCCAGCAGCAAGCGGACAGCGGGAGGGATTCGGGATACGCAGTATTTT.

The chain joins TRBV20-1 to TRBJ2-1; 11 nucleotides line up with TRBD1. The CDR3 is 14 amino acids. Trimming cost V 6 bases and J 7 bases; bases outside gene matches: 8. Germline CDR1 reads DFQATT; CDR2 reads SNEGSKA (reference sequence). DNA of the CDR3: TGCAGTGCATTGGGACAGGGGGAGGTAAATGAGCAGTTCTTC. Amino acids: CSALGQGEVNEQFF.

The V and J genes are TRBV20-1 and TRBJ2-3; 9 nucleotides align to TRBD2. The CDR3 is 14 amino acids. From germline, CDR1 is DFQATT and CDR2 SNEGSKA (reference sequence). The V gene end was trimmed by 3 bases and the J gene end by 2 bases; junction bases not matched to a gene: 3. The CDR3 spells CSASGGRDTDTQYF. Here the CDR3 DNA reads TGCAGTGCTAGCGGCGGGAGGGACACAGATACGCAGTATTTT.

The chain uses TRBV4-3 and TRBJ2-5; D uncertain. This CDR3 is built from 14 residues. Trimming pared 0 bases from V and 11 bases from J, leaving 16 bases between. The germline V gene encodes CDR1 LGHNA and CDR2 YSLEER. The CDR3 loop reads CASSQDPFAPEQYF. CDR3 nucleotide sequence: TGCGCCAGCAGCCAAGATCCGTTCGCGCCTGAGCAGTACTTC.

The CDR3 here is CASYRDSSYNEQFF. The DNA for the CDR3 is TGCGCCAGTTACCGGGACAGCTCCTACAATGAGCAGTTCTTC. J is TRBJ2-1 and V is TRBV5-1; 7 bases are shared with TRBD1. V dropped 8 bases and J dropped 0; count of bases not matched to a gene: 5. This CDR3 is built from 14 residues. CDR1 and CDR2 (germline): SGHRS, YFSETQ.

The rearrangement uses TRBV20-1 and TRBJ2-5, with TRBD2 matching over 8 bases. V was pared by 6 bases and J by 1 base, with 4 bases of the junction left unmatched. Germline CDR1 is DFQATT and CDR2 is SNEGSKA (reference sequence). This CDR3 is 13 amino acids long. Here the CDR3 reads CSAPGTSQETQYF. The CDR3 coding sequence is TGCAGTGCCCCAGGGACTAGCCAAGAGACCCAGTACTTC.